This T cell receptor beta chain was retrieved from a study of cytomegalovirus exposure and HLA in healthy donors. On the study more broadly: Prior work identified around 100 million unique TCR beta sequences in 190 million or so T cells.

PCR amplification relied on 60 Vbeta primers (plus 13 Jbeta primers). Some clones are missing from TCRdb's copy, which holds only in-frame ones; the method was immunoSEQ multiplex PCR. The sample contains 130,000 to 150,000 clones, less than 9.5% of which appear only once. Whole-study findings and limits: Among TCR beta chains, those listed as cytomegalovirus-associated numbered fewer than 200.

This clone has a handful of counts. What it binds is unknown. What was sequenced was PBMCs. The receptor's source is a male donor in good health and CMV-seronegative.

The CDR3 here is CAVDREVDSGSYEQYF. The DNA for the CDR3 is TGTGCCGTCGACAGGGAGGTCGATTCGGGATCCTACGAGCAGTACTTC. This chain connects TRBV10-3 to TRBJ2-7; D may be TRBD1 (7 bases). Trimming removed 11 bases from V and 1 base from J, with 24 bases in between. The CDR3 covers 16 residues. CDR1 and CDR2 from the germline V gene are ENHRY and SYGVKD.